This passage covers 12 T cell receptor beta chains from one sample sequenced in a study of cytomegalovirus exposure and HLA in healthy donors (dated by TCRdb to between 2016 and 2019). Library generation was performed with the immunoSEQ multiplex PCR assay. For the multiplex PCR, a mixture combining 60 forward primers for TCR Vbeta segments and 13 reverse primers for TCR Jbeta segments was used. As stored in TCRdb, this immuneACCESS dataset retains in-frame rearrangements with V and J assigned. A fraction of the clones does not appear; measured against another copy, unresolved V genes explain less than half of the discrepancy, and the remainder lacks a known reason. This sample has over 85,000 clones in its table, and roughly 79% of those were observed once. 0.5% to 0.65% of the sample is taken by the ten largest. The material sequenced was PBMCs. All receptors come from a young man in good health and CMV-seronegative.

The J gene is TRBJ2-5, the V gene TRBV5-5; TRBD1 matches 10 bases. Germline assignment: CDR1 SGHKS and CDR2 YYEKEE (reference sequence). The V segment lost 4 bases and the J segment 2 bases; nucleotides outside the gene matches: 8. This CDR3 contains 16 residues. CDR3 DNA sequence: TGTGCCAGCAGCCAGGGCCCGGGACAGGGGCAAGAGACCCAGTACTTC. Its protein is CASSQGPGQGQETQYF.

The V gene is TRBV5-8, the J gene TRBJ1-1, with 7 positions matching TRBD1. The junction had 1 base not matched to a gene; V was cut back by 3 bases and J by 5 bases. In germline, CDR1 is SGHTS, CDR2 YDEGEE. CDR3 size: 12 residues. CDR3 in amino acids: CASSSRGTEAFF. CDR3 sequence (DNA): TGTGCCAGCAGCTCCAGGGGGACTGAAGCTTTCTTT.

The J gene is TRBJ2-7, the V gene TRBV2; 8 bases are shared with TRBD2. Germline trimming cut 5 bases from V and 0 bases from J; bases unmatched to any gene: 12. CDR1 SNHLY and CDR2 FYNNEI come from the germline V gene. This CDR3 is built from 17 residues. The CDR3 nucleotides read TGTGCCAGCAGTCTGGAACTAGCGGTCTCGAGCTCCTACGAGCAGTACGTC. This encodes CASSLELAVSSSYEQYV.

The chain joins TRBV9 to TRBJ1-2, with 7 bases matching TRBD1. Germline values: CDR1 SGDLS, CDR2 YYNGEE. The CDR3 runs 15 residues. V shed 2 bases, J shed 6 bases, and the junction held 10 bases outside the gene matches. The CDR3 spells CASSVDSGGRNGYTF. The CDR3 coding sequence is TGTGCCAGCAGCGTCGACTCAGGGGGAAGAAATGGCTACACCTTC.

V usage is TRBV5-1 and J usage is TRBJ2-2, with 8 nucleotides matching TRBD1. The CDR3 has 14 amino acids. CDR1 and CDR2 from the germline V gene are SGHRS and YFSETQ. V lost 4 bases to trimming and J lost 4 bases; unmatched junction nucleotides: 3. The CDR3 region has the DNA TGCGCCAGCAGCACCGGACAGGGCACCGGGGAGCTGTTTTTT. This codes for CASSTGQGTGELFF.

V is TRBV5-1 and J is TRBJ1-1; tentative D call: TRBD1 (5 bases). V lost 5 bases and J lost 6, with 17 bases in between. CDR1 is SGHRS and CDR2 is YFSETQ in the germline V gene. The CDR3 has 14 amino acids. The chain's CDR3 is CASREDNVGPEAFF. Written as DNA, the CDR3 is TGCGCCAGCAGAGAGGACAACGTTGGCCCTGAAGCTTTCTTT.

This chain connects TRBV5-8 to TRBJ1-5, with 7 bases lining up with TRBD1. V trimming: 4 bases; J trimming: 4 bases; junction bases outside the gene matches: 8. The CDR3 spans 15 residues. CDR1 is SGHTS, CDR2 YDEGEE, per germline. CDR3 amino acids: CASSHGTAENQPQHF. The CDR3, as DNA: TGTGCCAGCAGCCATGGGACAGCCGAGAATCAGCCCCAGCATTTT.

The chain has TRBV7-2 and TRBJ1-6; no reliable D call. V was clipped by 3 bases and J by 7 bases, with 16 bases between them. The length of the CDR3 is 16 residues. Germline V gene data show CDR1 as SGHTA and CDR2 as FQGNSA. The CDR3 DNA reads as TGTGCCAGCAGCTTCGGAGGACGGTGGAACAATTCACCCCTCCACTTT. Its protein product is CASSFGGRWNNSPLHF. The whole variable domain, remainder taken from reference TRBV7-2 and TRBJ1-6, is GAGVSQSPSNKVTEKGKDVELRCDPISGHTALYWYRQSLGQGLEFLIYFQGNSAPDKSGLPSDRFSAERTGGSVSTLTIQRTQQEDSAVYLCASSFGGRWNNSPLHFGNGTRLTVT.

The rearrangement uses TRBV27 and TRBJ1-1; D may be TRBD1 (6 bases). Germline V gives CDR1 MNHEY, CDR2 SMNVEV (reference sequence). V shed 1 base and J shed 5 bases, with 14 bases lying between them. The CDR3 runs 15 residues. DNA of the CDR3: TGTGCCAGCAGTTTATACCACAGGGTGGGAACTGAAGCTTTCTTT. Protein product: CASSLYHRVGTEAFF.

The table lists this clone with a few counts. The genes are TRBV6-5 and TRBJ1-1; no clear D gene. V was trimmed by 0 bases and J by 0 bases, leaving 5 bases between them. Per the germline V gene, CDR1 is MNHEY and CDR2 is SVGAGI. The CDR3 runs 14 residues. CDR3: CASSYSRLNTEAFF. The CDR3 region has the DNA TGTGCCAGCAGTTACTCGCGGCTGAACACTGAAGCTTTCTTT.

The chain is built from TRBV9 and TRBJ1-5; D remains ambiguous. V lost 4 bases, J lost 2 bases, and 19 bases lay in between. Germline-derived CDR1 and CDR2 are SGDLS and YYNGEE. The CDR3 is 17 amino acids. The CDR3 protein is CASSPSPVGQGNQPQHF. CDR3 nucleotides: TGTGCCAGCAGCCCGTCCCCCGTTGGGCAGGGCAATCAGCCCCAGCATTTT. Combining the CDR3 with reference TRBV9 and TRBJ1-5 gives the whole variable domain DSGVTQTPKHLITATGQRVTLRCSPRSGDLSVYWYQQSLDQGLQFLIQYYNGEERAKGNILERFSAQQFPDLHSELNLSSLELGDSALYFCASSPSPVGQGNQPQHFGDGTRLSIL.

The V call is TRBV7-8, the J call TRBJ1-1, with a possible D match to TRBD1 (5 bases). V dropped 2 bases and J dropped 3 bases, with 10 bases sitting between them. This CDR3 comprises 14 residues. Germline-derived CDR1 and CDR2 are SGHVS and FQNEAQ. The CDR3 nucleotides are TGTGCCAGCAGCTTAACACAGGCTTACACTGAAGCTTTCTTT. This gives the protein CASSLTQAYTEAFF.